Each of the 14 T cell receptor beta chains below was sequenced from the same sample in a study of CD8 T cells in Susac syndrome. Random hexamers served to reverse transcribe about 0.5 to 1 ug RNA. One entry per CDR3 protein results from TCRdb running MiXCR on the immunoSEQ multiplex PCR reads. The table has approximately 120,000 distinct CDR3 sequences, about nine tenths seen once. Sequencing was done on a sample of CD8+ T cells from PBMCs. The receptors derive from a human donor in good health.

The gene calls are TRBV7-2 and TRBJ1-2, with D possibly being TRBD1 (5 bases). Germline V lookup: CDR1 SGHTA, CDR2 FQGNSA. The CDR3 covers 16 residues. The V gene lost 5 bases and the J gene lost 5 bases, with 21 bases spanning the gap. CDR3 coding DNA: TGTGCCAGCAGCCTGCCCTTTCGGGACCCGGGGTATGGCTACACCTTC. Translated, it gives CASSLPFRDPGYGYTF.

V and J are TRBV19 and TRBJ1-1; no reliable D call. This CDR3 comprises 16 residues. CDR1 is LNHDA and CDR2 is SQIVND in the germline V gene (reference sequence). V lost 5 bases to trimming and J lost 0 bases, with 16 bases between them. The CDR3: CASSSVFGILNTEAFF. The CDR3 nucleotides read TGTGCCAGTAGTTCCGTGTTTGGGATATTGAACACTGAAGCTTTCTTT.

This rearrangement joins TRBV4-3 to TRBJ2-1; the match to TRBD2 covers 8 bases. Unmatched junction bases numbered 6, after V lost 3 bases and J lost 5 bases. The CDR3 loop spans 15 amino acids. The germline gives CDR1 LGHNA, CDR2 YSLEER. The CDR3 loop reads CASSHLSGEDNEQFF. The CDR3 DNA reads as TGCGCCAGCAGCCACCTTAGCGGGGAGGACAATGAGCAGTTCTTC.

The chain uses TRBV18 and TRBJ2-1; the D gene is possibly TRBD2 (5 bases). The CDR3 sequence is 13 residues long. With 2 bases removed from V and 9 bases from J, the gap between germline ends came to 11 bases. Germline CDR1 is KGHSH and CDR2 is LQKENI. In DNA, the CDR3 is TGTGCCAGCTCACCAAGTGAGGGAAGTGAGCAGTTCTTC. Its protein is CASSPSEGSEQFF.

This rearrangement joins TRBV29-1 to TRBJ1-6, with 9 bases matching TRBD1. The CDR3 has 13 residues. V shed 6 bases and J 7 bases; nucleotides not matched to a gene: 4. Germline values: CDR1 SQVTM, CDR2 ANQGSEA. The CDR3 sequence: CSVPGQGNSPLHF. CDR3 coding DNA: TGCAGCGTGCCCGGACAGGGGAATTCACCCCTCCACTTT. Based on the CDR3 plus reference TRBV29-1 and TRBJ1-6, the full variable domain is SAVISQKPSRDICQRGTSLTIQCQVDSQVTMMFWYRQQPGQSLTLIATANQGSEATYESGFVIDKFPISRPNLTFSTLTVSNMSPEDSSIYLCSVPGQGNSPLHFGNGTRLTVT.

The CDR3 loop is CASSGTGSGDIQYF. CDR3 nucleotide sequence: TGCGCCAGCAGCGGGACAGGGAGCGGGGACATTCAGTACTTC. The chain joins TRBV5-1 to TRBJ2-4; 9 bases line up with TRBD1. Germline V gives CDR1 SGHRS, CDR2 YFSETQ. Germline trimming cut 4 bases from V and 8 bases from J; bases unmatched to any gene: 7. This CDR3 spans 14 amino acids.

CDR3 region: CAPSRGALSETQYF. The CDR3 DNA sequence: TGTGCCCCAAGTAGGGGGGCCCTGTCCGAGACCCAGTACTTC. The chain employs TRBV5-4 and TRBJ2-5; D could derive from TRBD1 or TRBD2 (6 bases each). This CDR3 is 14 amino acids long. The ends were cut back, 10 bases at V and 5 bases at J, with 21 bases in the middle. The germline gives CDR1 SGHNT, CDR2 YYREEE (reference sequence).

The chain couples TRBV12-3 or TRBV12-4 to TRBJ2-5, with 10 bases identical to TRBD2. The CDR3 has 17 amino acids. J was trimmed by 0 bases and V by 0 bases; bases with no gene match: 4. This CDR3 is CASSLAYSGRYQETQYF. In DNA, the CDR3 is TGTGCCAGCAGTTTAGCTTATAGCGGGAGGTACCAAGAGACCCAGTACTTC.

V gene TRBV3-1 combines with J gene TRBJ2-7; unclear D gene. Germline CDR1 is LGHDT and CDR2 is YNNKEL (reference sequence). V was trimmed by 0 bases and J by 3 bases, leaving 3 bases between them. The CDR3 is 12 residues long. CDR3 coding DNA: TGTGCCAGCAGCCAAGAGGGCTACGAGCAGTACTTC. This gives the protein CASSQEGYEQYF.

The chain carries TRBV15 and TRBJ1-5; 10 bases fit TRBD1. V lost 3 bases and J lost 3; bases outside the gene matches: 5. The germline V gene encodes CDR1 LNHNV and CDR2 YYDKDF (reference sequence). CDR3 length: 16 amino acids. CDR3 loop: CATSSFGTGVNQPQHF. In DNA, the CDR3 is TGTGCCACCAGCAGTTTCGGGACAGGGGTCAATCAGCCCCAGCATTTT.

The chain recombines TRBV6-5 with TRBJ2-1; TRBD2 matches 10 bases. Germline CDR1 is MNHEY and CDR2 is SVGAGI. With V trimmed by 4 bases and J by 13 bases, 4 bases remained unmatched. The CDR3 is 12 amino acids. Here the CDR3 DNA reads TGTGCCAGCAGTTCGCCTAGCGGGAGACAGTTCTTC. Amino acids: CASSSPSGRQFF.

This clonotype appeared a single time. The chain recombines TRBV6-5 with TRBJ2-7, with D tentatively TRBD2 (6 bases). CDR3 length: 15 residues. V shed 0 bases and J shed 3 bases, with 12 bases lying between them. Looked up from germline, CDR1 is MNHEY and CDR2 is SVGAGI. Here the CDR3 reads CASSYSRGGNYEQYF. The CDR3 coding sequence is TGTGCCAGCAGTTACTCGCGGGGCGGGAACTACGAGCAGTACTTC.

The rearrangement joins TRBV20-1 to TRBJ2-6; unclear D gene. Germline V CDR1 and CDR2: DFQATT, SNEGSKA (reference sequence). The CDR3 has 13 amino acids. CDR3 nucleotide sequence: TGCAGCGGAACGAGCTCTGGGGCCAACGTCCTGACTTTC. Its protein product is CSGTSSGANVLTF.

This clonotype showed up just once. The chain combines TRBV7-9 with TRBJ2-3; 9 nucleotides match TRBD1. The CDR3 loop spans 12 amino acids. The V gene's germline CDR1 is SEHNR and CDR2 FQNEAQ (reference sequence). The junction had 1 base not matched to a gene; V was cut back by 7 bases and J by 5 bases. CDR3 in DNA: TGTGCCAGCAACAGGGGGCTAGATACGCAGTATTTT. It is translated as CASNRGLDTQYF.